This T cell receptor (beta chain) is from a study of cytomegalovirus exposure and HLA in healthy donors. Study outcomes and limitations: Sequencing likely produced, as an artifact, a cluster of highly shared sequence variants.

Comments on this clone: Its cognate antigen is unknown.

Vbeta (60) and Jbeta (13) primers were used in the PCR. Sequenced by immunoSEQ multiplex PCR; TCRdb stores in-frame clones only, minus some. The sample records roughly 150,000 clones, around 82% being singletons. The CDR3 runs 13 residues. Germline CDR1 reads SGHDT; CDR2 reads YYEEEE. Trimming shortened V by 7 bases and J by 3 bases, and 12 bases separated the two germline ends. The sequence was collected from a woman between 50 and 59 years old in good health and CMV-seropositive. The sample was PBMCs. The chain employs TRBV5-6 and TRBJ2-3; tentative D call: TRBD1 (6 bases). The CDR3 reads CASEKGETDTQYF. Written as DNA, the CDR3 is TGTGCCAGCGAGAAGGGGGAGACAGATACGCAGTATTTT.